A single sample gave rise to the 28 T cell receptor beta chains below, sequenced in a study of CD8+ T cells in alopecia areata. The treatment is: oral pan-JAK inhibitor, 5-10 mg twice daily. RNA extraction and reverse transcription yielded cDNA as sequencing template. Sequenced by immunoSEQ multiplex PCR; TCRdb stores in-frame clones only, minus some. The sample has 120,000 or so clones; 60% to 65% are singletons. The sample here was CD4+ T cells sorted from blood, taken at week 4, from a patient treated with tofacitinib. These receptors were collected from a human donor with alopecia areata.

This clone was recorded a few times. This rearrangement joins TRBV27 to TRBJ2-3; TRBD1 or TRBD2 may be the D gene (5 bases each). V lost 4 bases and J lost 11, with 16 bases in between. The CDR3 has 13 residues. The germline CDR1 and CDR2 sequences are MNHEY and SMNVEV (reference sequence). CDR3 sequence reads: CASSSWDRAWQYF. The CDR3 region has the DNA TGTGCCAGCAGTTCCTGGGACCGCGCGTGGCAGTATTTT.

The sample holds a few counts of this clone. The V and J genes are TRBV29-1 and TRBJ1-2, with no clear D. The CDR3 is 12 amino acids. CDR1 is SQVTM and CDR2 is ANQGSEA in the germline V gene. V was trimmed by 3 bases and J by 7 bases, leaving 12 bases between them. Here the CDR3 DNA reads TGCAGCGTTGAGGGCGGTACTTCTGGCTACACCTTC. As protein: CSVEGGTSGYTF.

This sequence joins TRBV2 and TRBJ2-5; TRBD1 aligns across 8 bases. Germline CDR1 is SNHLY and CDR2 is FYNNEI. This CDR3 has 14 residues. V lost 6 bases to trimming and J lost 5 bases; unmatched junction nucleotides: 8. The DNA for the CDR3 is TGTGCCAGCAGAAGAACAGGGGGAGGCGAGACCCAGTACTTC. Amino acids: CASRRTGGGETQYF.

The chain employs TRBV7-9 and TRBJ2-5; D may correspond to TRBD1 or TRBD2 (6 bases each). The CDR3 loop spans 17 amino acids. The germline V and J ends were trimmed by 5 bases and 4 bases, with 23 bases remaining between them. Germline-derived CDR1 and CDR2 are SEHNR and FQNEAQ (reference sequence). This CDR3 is CASSHGGGGVGGETQYF. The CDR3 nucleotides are TGTGCCAGCAGCCACGGCGGAGGGGGAGTTGGGGGAGAGACCCAGTACTTC.

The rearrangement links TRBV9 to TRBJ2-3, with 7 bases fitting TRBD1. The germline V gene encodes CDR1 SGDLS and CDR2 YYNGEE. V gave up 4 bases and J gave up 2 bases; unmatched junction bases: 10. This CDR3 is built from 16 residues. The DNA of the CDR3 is TGTGCCAGCAGCTCCTTTCCGGGACAGTACACAGATACGCAGTATTTT. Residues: CASSSFPGQYTDTQYF.

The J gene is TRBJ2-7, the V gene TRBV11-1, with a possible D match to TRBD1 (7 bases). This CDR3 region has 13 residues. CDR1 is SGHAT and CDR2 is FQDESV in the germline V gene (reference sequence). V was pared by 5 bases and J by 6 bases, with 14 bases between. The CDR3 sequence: CASSQGGEAEQYF. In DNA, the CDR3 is TGTGCCAGCAGCCAGGGGGGAGAGGCCGAGCAGTACTTC.

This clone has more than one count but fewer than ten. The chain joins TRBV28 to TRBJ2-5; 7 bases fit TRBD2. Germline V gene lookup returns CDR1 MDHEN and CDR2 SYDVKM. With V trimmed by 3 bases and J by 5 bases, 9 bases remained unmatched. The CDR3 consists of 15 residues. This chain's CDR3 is CASSFGAGAGETQYF. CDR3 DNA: TGTGCCAGCAGTTTTGGCGCGGGAGCGGGTGAGACCCAGTACTTC.

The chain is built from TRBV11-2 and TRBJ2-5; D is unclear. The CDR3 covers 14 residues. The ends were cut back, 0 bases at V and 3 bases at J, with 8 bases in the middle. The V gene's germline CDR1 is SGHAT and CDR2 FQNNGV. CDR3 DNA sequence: TGTGCCAGCAGCTTAGAACTTGGAGAAGAGACCCAGTACTTC. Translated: CASSLELGEETQYF. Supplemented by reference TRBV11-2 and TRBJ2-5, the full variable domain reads EAGVAQSPRYKIIEKRQSVAFWCNPISGHATLYWYQQILGQGPKLLIQFQNNGVVDDSQLPKDRFSAERLKGVDSTLKIQPAKLEDSAVYLCASSLELGEETQYFGPGTRLLVL.

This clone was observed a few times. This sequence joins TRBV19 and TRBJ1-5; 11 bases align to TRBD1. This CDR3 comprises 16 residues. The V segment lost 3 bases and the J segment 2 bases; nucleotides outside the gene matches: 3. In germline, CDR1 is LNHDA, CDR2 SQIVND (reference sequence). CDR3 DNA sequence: TGTGCCAGTAGTATCTGGACAGGGGGCGGCAATCAGCCCCAGCATTTT. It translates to CASSIWTGGGNQPQHF.

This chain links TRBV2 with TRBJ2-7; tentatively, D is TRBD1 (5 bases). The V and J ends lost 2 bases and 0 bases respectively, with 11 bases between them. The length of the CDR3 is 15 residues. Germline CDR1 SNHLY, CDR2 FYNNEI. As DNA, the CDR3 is TGTGCCAGCAGTGAACAGGGCGAAAGCTCCTACGAGCAGTACTTC. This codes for CASSEQGESSYEQYF. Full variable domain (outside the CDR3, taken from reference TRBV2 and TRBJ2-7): EPEVTQTPSHQVTQMGQEVILRCVPISNHLYFYWYRQILGQKVEFLVSFYNNEISEKSEIFDDQFSVERPDGSNFTLKIRSTKLEDSAMYFCASSEQGESSYEQYFGPGTRLTVT.

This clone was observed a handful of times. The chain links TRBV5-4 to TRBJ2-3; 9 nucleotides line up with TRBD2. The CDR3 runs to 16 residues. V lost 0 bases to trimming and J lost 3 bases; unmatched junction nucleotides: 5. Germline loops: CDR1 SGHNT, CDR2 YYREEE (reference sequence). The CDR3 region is CASSLASGGTTDTQYF. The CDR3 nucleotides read TGTGCCAGCAGCTTGGCCAGCGGGGGGACTACAGATACGCAGTATTTT.

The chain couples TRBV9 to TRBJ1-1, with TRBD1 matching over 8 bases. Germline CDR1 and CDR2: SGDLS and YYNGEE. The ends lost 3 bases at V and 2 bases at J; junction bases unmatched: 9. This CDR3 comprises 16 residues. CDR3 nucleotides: TGTGCCAGCAGCGGACCCGCAGGGGGCGAAAACACTGAAGCTTTCTTT. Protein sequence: CASSGPAGGENTEAFF.

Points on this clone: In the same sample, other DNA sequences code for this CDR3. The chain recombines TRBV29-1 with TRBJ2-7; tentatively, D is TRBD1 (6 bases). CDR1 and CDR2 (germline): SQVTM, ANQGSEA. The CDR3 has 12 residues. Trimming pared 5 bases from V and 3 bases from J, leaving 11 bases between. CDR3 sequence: CSVSRDNYEQYF. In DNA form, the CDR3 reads TGCAGCGTTTCCAGGGACAACTACGAGCAGTACTTC.

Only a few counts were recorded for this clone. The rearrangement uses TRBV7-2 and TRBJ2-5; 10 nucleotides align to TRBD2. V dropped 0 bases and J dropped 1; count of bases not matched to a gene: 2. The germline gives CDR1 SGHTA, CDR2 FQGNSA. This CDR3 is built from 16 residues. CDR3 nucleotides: TGTGCCAGCAGCTTAGCGCTAGCGGGGGCCCAAGAGACCCAGTACTTC. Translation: CASSLALAGAQETQYF.

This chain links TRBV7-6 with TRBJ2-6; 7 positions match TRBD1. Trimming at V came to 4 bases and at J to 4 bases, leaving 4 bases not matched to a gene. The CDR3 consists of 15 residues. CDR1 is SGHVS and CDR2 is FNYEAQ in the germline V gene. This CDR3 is CASSSDRAGANVLTF. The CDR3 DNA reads TGTGCCAGCAGCTCTGACAGGGCCGGGGCCAACGTCCTGACTTTC.

The CDR3 bases are TGTGCCGTCCGTGTTGGGAAGGAGACCCAGTACTTC. Translation: CAVRVGKETQYF. The chain uses TRBV6-5 and TRBJ2-5; D gene uncertain. Trimming took 11 bases from V and 5 from J, leaving 15 bases between them. CDR1 is MNHEY, CDR2 SVGAGI, per germline. The length of the CDR3 is 12 residues.

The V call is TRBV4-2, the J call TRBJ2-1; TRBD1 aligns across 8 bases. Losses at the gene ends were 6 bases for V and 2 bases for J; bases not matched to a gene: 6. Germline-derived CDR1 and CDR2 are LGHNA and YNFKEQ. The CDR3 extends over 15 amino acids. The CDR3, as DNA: TGTGCCAGCAGTGAAGACAGGGGCCCCTACAATGAGCAGTTCTTC. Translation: CASSEDRGPYNEQFF.

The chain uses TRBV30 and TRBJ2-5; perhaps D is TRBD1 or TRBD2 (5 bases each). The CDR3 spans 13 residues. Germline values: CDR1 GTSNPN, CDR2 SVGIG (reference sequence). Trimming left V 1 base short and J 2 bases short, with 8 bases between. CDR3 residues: CAWSAGGQETQYF. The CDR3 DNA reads TGTGCCTGGAGTGCTGGGGGACAAGAGACCCAGTACTTC.

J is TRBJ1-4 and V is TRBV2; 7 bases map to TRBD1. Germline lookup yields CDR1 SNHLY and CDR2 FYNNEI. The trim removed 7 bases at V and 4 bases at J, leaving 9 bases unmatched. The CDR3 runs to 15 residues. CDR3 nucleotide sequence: TGTGCCAGCACCCGGAGGACAGGAAATAATGAAAAACTGTTTTTT. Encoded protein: CASTRRTGNNEKLFF.

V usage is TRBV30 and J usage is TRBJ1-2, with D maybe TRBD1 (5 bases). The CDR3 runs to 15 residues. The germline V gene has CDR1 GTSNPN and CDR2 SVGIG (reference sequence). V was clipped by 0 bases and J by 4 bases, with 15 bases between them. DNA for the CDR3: TGTGCCTGGAGTGTACGCAGGGACCTACCCTATGGCTACACCTTC. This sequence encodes CAWSVRRDLPYGYTF.

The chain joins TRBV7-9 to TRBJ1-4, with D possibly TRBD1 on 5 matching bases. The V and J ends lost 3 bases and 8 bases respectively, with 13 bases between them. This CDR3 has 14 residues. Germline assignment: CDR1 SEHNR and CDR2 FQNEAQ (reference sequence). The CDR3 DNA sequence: TGTGCCAGCAGCTTGGGGCAGGGTGGCGAAAAACTGTTTTTT. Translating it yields CASSLGQGGEKLFF.

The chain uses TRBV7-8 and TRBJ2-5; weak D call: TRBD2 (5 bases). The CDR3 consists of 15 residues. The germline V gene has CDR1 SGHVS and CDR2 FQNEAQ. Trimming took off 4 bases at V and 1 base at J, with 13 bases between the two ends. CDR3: CASSSASGPQETQYF. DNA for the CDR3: TGTGCCAGCAGCTCAGCAAGCGGACCCCAAGAGACCCAGTACTTC.

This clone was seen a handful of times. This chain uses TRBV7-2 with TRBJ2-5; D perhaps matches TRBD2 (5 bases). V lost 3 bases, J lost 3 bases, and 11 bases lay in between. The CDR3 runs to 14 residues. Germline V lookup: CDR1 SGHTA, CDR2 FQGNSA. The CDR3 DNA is TGTGCCAGCAGCTTGTTTCCCGGGGAAGAGACCCAGTACTTC. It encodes CASSLFPGEETQYF.

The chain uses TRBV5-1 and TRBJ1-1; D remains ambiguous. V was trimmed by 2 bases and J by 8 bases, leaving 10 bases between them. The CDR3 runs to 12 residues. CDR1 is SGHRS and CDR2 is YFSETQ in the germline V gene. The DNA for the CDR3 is TGCGCCAGCAGCTTACGGACGGACGAAGCTTTCTTT. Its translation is CASSLRTDEAFF.

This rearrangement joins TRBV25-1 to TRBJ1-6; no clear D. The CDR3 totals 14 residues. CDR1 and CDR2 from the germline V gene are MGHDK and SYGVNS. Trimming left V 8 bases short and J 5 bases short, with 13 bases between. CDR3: CASSKGLNNSPLHF. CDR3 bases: TGTGCCAGCTCCAAGGGCCTTAATAATTCACCCCTCCACTTT.

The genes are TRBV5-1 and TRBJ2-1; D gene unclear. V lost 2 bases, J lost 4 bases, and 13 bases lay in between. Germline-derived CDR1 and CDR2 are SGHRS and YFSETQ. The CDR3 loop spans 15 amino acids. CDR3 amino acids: CASSFNSDPYNEQFF. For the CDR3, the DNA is TGCGCCAGCAGCTTTAACAGCGATCCTTACAATGAGCAGTTCTTC.

The CDR3 coding sequence is TGCGCCAGCAGCTTTGCAGGGCAGGAGCAGTTCTTC. Translation gives CASSFAGQEQFF. This chain uses TRBV5-1 with TRBJ2-1; tentatively, D is TRBD1 (5 bases). The CDR3 spans 12 residues. Germline lookup yields CDR1 SGHRS and CDR2 YFSETQ. Trimming stripped 2 bases from V and 10 bases from J, with 10 bases between.

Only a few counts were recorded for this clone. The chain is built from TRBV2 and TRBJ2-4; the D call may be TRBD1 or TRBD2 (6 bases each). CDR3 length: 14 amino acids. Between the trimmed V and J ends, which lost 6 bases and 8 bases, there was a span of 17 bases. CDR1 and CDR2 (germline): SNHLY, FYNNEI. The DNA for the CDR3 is TGTGCCAGCAGGAACGATTGGGGGGCGGACATTCAGTACTTC. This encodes CASRNDWGADIQYF.